This T cell receptor (beta chain) was sequenced in a study of T cell responses to AZD1222 COVID-19 vaccine (dated by TCRdb to 2020 to 2022). Looking at the study overall: Because spike-specific TCR depth and breadth did not differ between the two schedules, AZD1222 recipients who got a second dose at roughly 4 weeks were pooled with those who got a second dose at roughly 12 weeks. A total of 233 trial participants underwent TCR sequencing, of whom 207 had received two doses of AZD1222 and some 26 had received two doses of the MenACWY control vaccine. Trial participants were enrolled into age subgroups of 18-55, 56-69 and 70-plus years, which contained approximately 150, 28 and 58 TCR-sequenced participants, respectively. Study-wide findings and limitations: Participants were mostly white British and included more females than males, and it was suggested by the authors that clonal diversity may have been underestimated. Conclusions about previously exposed vaccinees are limited because only a handful of AZD1222 recipients were SARS-CoV-2 seropositive at baseline. No day 14 peak-response samples were available, so repertoires were characterized only after the peak T cell response. Epitopes outside the regions mutated in the B.1.351 and B.1.1.7 variants were reportedly recognized by nearly half of the unique spike-specific TCRs. Spike-specific TCR breadth and depth rose significantly after two AZD1222 doses compared with day 0 and with MenACWY recipients. CD4 TCRs associated with the vaccine covered the entire spike protein, and the dominant responses were in regions 160-218 and 743-854. The 56-69-year group was small, and its depth increase did not reach significance, likely because of low power.

The CDR3 regions of human TCRbeta chains were analyzed by immunosequencing. Under the source paper's analysis protocol: TCRs in the repertoires were matched against a reference library of SARS-CoV-2-specific TCRs that had been generated with the MIRA antigen-specificity platform. Breadth meant the fraction of unique TCRs that were SARS-CoV-2-associated, whereas depth meant the fraction of total T cells that were SARS-CoV-2-associated. Each spike-specific TCR was assigned to its reactive spike region and to a CD4 or CD8 class using the MIRA data. Log10-transformed breadth and depth values were compared by one-way ANOVA with Sidak's multiple comparisons tests. Not all clones reach the TCRdb copy of this immuneACCESS table, which keeps in-frame sequences only. Checked studies attribute under half of the gap to unresolved V genes and leave the rest unexplained. V, J and clone size were drawn from that table, and D and trimming were deduced from the DNA. The sample table lists about 130,000 clones, over 75% of them with a count of one. In total, the top ten clones hold 2.8% of the sample.

In the paper's terms, the time point label means: baseline before first vaccination. Vaccinee samples were obtained from the UK trials COV001 and COV002, which included a single-blind randomized controlled phase 2/3 trial of AZD1222 (ChAdOx1 nCoV-19) in healthy adults. For TCRbeta chain sequencing, PBMC samples were collected from trial participants at day 0 and at day 28 after the second dose. CDR1 and CDR2 were assigned from the germline V gene (reference sequence) as MNHEY and SMNVEV. V is cut by 3 bases and J by 4 bases, and the space between the germline ends is 11 bases. Including the terminal cysteine and phenylalanine, the CDR3 comprises 14 residues. Only the CDR3 region is kept as DNA, spanning 42 bases read in frame from base 1. In this sample, this clone turned up a few times. Its antigen is unknown. Base-call qualities are not available, and no considerably larger clone is one nucleotide away.

The TCR comes from an adult in good health. Recombination linked TRBV27 to TRBJ2-3; TRBD2 is possibly the D segment (7 matching bases). Sequencing used peripheral blood, obtained on day 0 of AZD1222 vaccination. The base sequence is TGTGCCAGCAGTTTGATGGGGGGGCCAGATACGCAGTATTTT. This is translated as CASSLMGGPDTQYF.